This paragraph covers one T cell receptor (beta chain) sequence. The data stem from a study of patients and donors after allogeneic stem cell transplantation. MiXCR, run by TCRdb on the RT-PCR reads, gives a single entry per CDR3 protein. The table lists 45,000 to 65,000 distinct CDR3 sequences, about 14% of them singletons. The CDR3 consists of 16 residues. Germline V gene lookup returns CDR1 DFQATT and CDR2 SNEGSKA (reference sequence). The ends lost 0 bases at V and 4 bases at J; junction bases unmatched: 10. The sequenced sample consisted of blood, either unsorted or a sorted T cell fraction (not recorded which). This chain connects TRBV20-1 to TRBJ2-3, with 7 nucleotides matching TRBD2. This clonotype originated in a human donor who was either an allogeneic HSCT recipient or a stem cell or donor lymphocyte infusion donor (not recorded which). It is not recorded whose cells these are; they may come from a transplant donor. For the CDR3, the DNA is TGCAGTGCTAGAGATTTGAGGCGGGAGATATCAGATACGCAGTATTTT. Its protein product is CSARDLRREISDTQYF.